These 11 T cell receptor beta chains were sequenced from one sample in a study of Graves' ophthalmopathy and Graves' hyperthyroidism. CDR3 regions of TCR beta were amplified from RNA transcripts. First-round RT-PCR relied on HTBI primers, and a second-round multiplex PCR came next. TCRdb independently ran MiXCR on the multiplex PCR reads; one entry per CDR3 protein. Among about 370,000 distinct CDR3 sequences listed, about 15% were seen once. The material sequenced was peripheral blood. The origin of the receptors is an adult woman with stable Graves' hyperthyroidism.

The genes are TRBV7-9 and TRBJ2-5, with D perhaps matching TRBD2 (7 bases). Trimming cost V 5 bases and J 3 bases, with 25 bases left between them. There are 18 residues in the CDR3. Germline assignment: CDR1 SEHNR and CDR2 FQNEAQ (reference sequence). CDR3 coding DNA: TGTGCCAGCAGCGAAGCCCCCGGGTTGCGGGGGCCAGAAGAGACCCAGTACTTC. It translates to CASSEAPGLRGPEETQYF.

This clonotype has ten or more counts. The J gene is TRBJ1-2, the V gene TRBV11-2; D ambiguous. The V gene's germline CDR1 is SGHAT and CDR2 FQNNGV. The CDR3 has 12 amino acids. Trimming shortened V by 0 bases and J by 8 bases, and 7 bases separated the two germline ends. The DNA for the CDR3 is TGTGCCAGCAGCTTAGAAGCTGACGGCTACACCTTC. Translated: CASSLEADGYTF.

This clonotype was recorded many times. A much larger clone sits a single nucleotide away, making a read error possible. This chain connects TRBV12-3 or TRBV12-4 to TRBJ1-5; D remains ambiguous. The CDR3 loop spans 13 amino acids. V shed 6 bases and J shed 9 bases, with 15 bases lying between them. The CDR3, as DNA: TGTGCCAGCAGCCTCAATCTCGGACGGCCCCAGCATTTT. It is translated as CASSLNLGRPQHF.

The sample holds many counts of this clonotype. The chain uses TRBV15 and TRBJ1-5, with D possibly being TRBD1 (5 bases). Trimming took off 5 bases at V and 2 bases at J, with 19 bases between the two ends. The CDR3 has 17 amino acids. Germline CDR1 reads LNHNV; CDR2 reads YYDKDF (reference sequence). The CDR3 DNA reads as TGTGCCACCAGCGGCCGGACACGGAATTTGGGCAATCAGCCCCAGCATTTT. This codes for CATSGRTRNLGNQPQHF.

This sequence joins TRBV6-1 and TRBJ2-5, with no clear D. V lost 4 bases and J lost 5, with 11 bases in between. The CDR3 length is 13 residues. The germline V gene has CDR1 MNHNS and CDR2 SASEGT. CDR3 in DNA: TGTGCCAGCAGTGTACGGTACGACGAGACCCAGTACTTC. Translated, it gives CASSVRYDETQYF.

This clonotype was detected ten times or more. The chain couples TRBV29-1 to TRBJ1-1; D unclear. The CDR3 contains 15 residues. V was trimmed by 5 bases and J by 1 base, leaving 17 bases between them. Per the germline V gene, CDR1 is SQVTM and CDR2 is ANQGSEA. The CDR3 here is CSVLPRAGWNTEAFF. CDR3 in DNA: TGCAGCGTTCTCCCCCGGGCGGGTTGGAACACTGAAGCTTTCTTT.

This clonotype was observed many times. The genes are TRBV7-9 and TRBJ2-7; D gene unclear. V shed 1 base and J shed 7 bases, with 11 bases lying between them. Germline CDR1 and CDR2: SEHNR and FQNEAQ (reference sequence). This CDR3 has 13 residues. CDR3 nucleotide sequence: TGTGCCAGCAGCTTAGACTCCCAGAGGGAGCAGTACTTC. Its protein is CASSLDSQREQYF.

This clonotype was recorded many times. V and J are TRBV28 and TRBJ1-5; TRBD1 aligns across 8 bases. The CDR3 is 17 residues long. The germline CDR1 and CDR2 sequences are MDHEN and SYDVKM. The V and J ends lost 2 bases and 8 bases, in that order; junction bases with no gene match: 14. The CDR3 protein is CASSLAQGAVVMEPQHF. The CDR3 nucleotides read TGTGCCAGCAGTTTAGCGCAGGGGGCCGTGGTCATGGAGCCCCAGCATTTT. The full variable domain, its missing parts supplied by reference TRBV28 and TRBJ1-5, is DVKVTQSSRYLVKRTGEKVFLECVQDMDHENMFWYRQDPGLGLRLIYFSYDVKMKEKGDIPEGYSVSREKKERFSLILESASTNQTSMYLCASSLAQGAVVMEPQHFGDGTRLSIL.

This clonotype was counted many times. J is TRBJ1-6 and V is TRBV28, with a possible D match to TRBD1 (6 bases). V was shortened by 2 bases and J by 8 bases, with 16 bases between the two germline ends. CDR1 MDHEN and CDR2 SYDVKM come from the germline V gene. This CDR3 region has 16 residues. This chain's CDR3 is CASSLPLGAGDSPLHF. For the CDR3, the DNA is TGTGCCAGCAGTTTACCCCTTGGGGCAGGGGATTCACCCCTCCACTTT.

V gene TRBV30 combines with J gene TRBJ2-7; weak D call: TRBD2 (6 bases). The length of the CDR3 is 14 residues. From germline, CDR1 is GTSNPN and CDR2 SVGIG (reference sequence). Trimming took 0 bases from V and 3 from J, leaving 12 bases between them. The CDR3 protein is CAWSVLEGGYEQYF. DNA for the CDR3: TGTGCCTGGAGTGTTTTAGAGGGAGGCTACGAGCAGTACTTC.

This clonotype was observed at least ten times. J is TRBJ2-6 and V is TRBV25-1; D is perhaps TRBD1 (6 bases). The germline V gene has CDR1 MGHDK and CDR2 SYGVNS. The CDR3 consists of 17 residues. The ends were cut back, 4 bases at V and 0 bases at J, with 13 bases in the middle. The CDR3 is CASSGGRGGSGANVLTF. The CDR3 DNA is TGTGCCAGCAGTGGCGGCAGGGGTGGCTCTGGGGCCAACGTCCTGACTTTC.